This T cell receptor beta chain was profiled in a study of regulatory T cells in long-lasting Graves disease. Study-wide findings and caveats: Persistent Graves' cases showed lower TCR diversity than newly diagnosed cases.

Combining iRepertoire HTBI primers with Arm-PCR of CDR3 regions, the authors built TCR beta libraries. A single record per CDR3 protein comes from TCRdb applying MiXCR to the multiplex PCR reads. Of 650,000 to 700,000 distinct CDR3 sequences listed, about 30% are singletons. The time point: persistent/refractory GD, antithyroid drugs over 5 years with positive TRAb. The TCR library was prepared using RNA isolated from PBMCs. A remark on this clonotype: Antigen: not known.

The source is a female donor with Graves disease. The specimen was peripheral blood mononuclear cells (PBMCs), collected when the disease was refractory, from a patient treated with antithyroid drugs.

This chain's CDR3 is CASSDYRQGDGTEAFF. DNA for the CDR3: TGCGCCAGCAGTGATTACAGACAGGGGGACGGGACTGAAGCTTTCTTT. The gene calls are TRBV10-1 and TRBJ1-1, with TRBD1 identical over 9 bases. Germline CDR1 is WNHNN and CDR2 is SYGVQD (reference sequence). This CDR3 is 16 amino acids long. Trimming removed 3 bases from V and 5 bases from J; junction bases left unmatched: 10.